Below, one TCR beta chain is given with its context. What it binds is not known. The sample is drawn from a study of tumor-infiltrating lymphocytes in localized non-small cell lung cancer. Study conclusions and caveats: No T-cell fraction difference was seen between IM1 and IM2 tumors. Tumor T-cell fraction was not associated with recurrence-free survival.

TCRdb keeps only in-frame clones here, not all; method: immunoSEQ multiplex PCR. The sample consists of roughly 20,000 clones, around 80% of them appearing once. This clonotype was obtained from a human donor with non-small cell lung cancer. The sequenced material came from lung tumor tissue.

The CDR3 sequence is CASSSWANYGYTF. DNA of the CDR3: TGTGCCAGCAGCTCTTGGGCTAACTATGGCTACACCTTC. The chain has TRBV5-5 and TRBJ1-2; D unclear. The length of the CDR3 is 13 residues. V shed 3 bases and J shed 0 bases, with 6 bases lying between them. Germline V lookup: CDR1 SGHKS, CDR2 YYEKEE (reference sequence).